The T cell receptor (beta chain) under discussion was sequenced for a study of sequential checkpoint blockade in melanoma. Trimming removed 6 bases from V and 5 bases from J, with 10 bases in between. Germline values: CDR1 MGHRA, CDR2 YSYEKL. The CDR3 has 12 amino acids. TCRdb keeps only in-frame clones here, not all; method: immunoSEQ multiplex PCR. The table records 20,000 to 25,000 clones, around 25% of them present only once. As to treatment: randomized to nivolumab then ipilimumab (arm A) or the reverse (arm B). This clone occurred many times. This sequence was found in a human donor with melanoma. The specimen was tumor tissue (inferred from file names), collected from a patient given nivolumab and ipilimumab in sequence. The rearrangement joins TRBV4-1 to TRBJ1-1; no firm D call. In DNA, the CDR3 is TGCGCCAGCAGTGTACGAGCAACTGAAGCTTTCTTT. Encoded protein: CASSVRATEAFF.